The source of this T cell receptor beta chain is a study of CD8 T cells in ankylosing spondylitis. Study findings and constraints: Made up of fewer than 10 highly homologous variants, a TCR beta motif appeared characteristic of ankylosing spondylitis blood. Clones linked with disease were CD8+ and fairly uncommon in the peripheral blood. Some motif variants were previously reported in reactive arthritis synovial fluid and blood. Disease-linked clones reportedly concentrated significantly in matched ankylosing spondylitis synovial fluid.

This CDR3 has 15 residues. By quantitative 5'-RACE with molecular barcodes, the TCR beta libraries were made. TCRdb passed the 5' RACE reads through MiXCR, listing each CDR3 protein once. The table includes 500,000 or so distinct CDR3 sequences, less than 6% detected once. With regard to this clonotype: Its antigen is unidentified. A read error may explain this, as a much larger clone is one base away.

The rearrangement joins TRBV21-1 to TRBJ1-1. TRBV21-1 is deemed a pseudogene. The TCR was taken from a male donor with ankylosing spondylitis. The sequencing input was blood, either unsorted or a sorted T cell fraction (not recorded which). CDR3 nucleotides: TGTGCCAGCAACAAACCCTTTCGTCGGATAACTGAAGCTTTCTTT. As protein: CASNKPFRRITEAFF.